This T cell receptor (beta chain) was identified in a study of T cells in Graves' hyperthyroidism and ophthalmopathy (dated 2019 in TCRdb). Background for the entire study: Peripheral blood was sampled at the time of initial diagnosis, prior to any treatment. In addition, the study compared T-cell repertoires in thyroid tissue and in blood from over 5 Graves' hyperthyroidism patients. For training and testing, the roughly 93 patients in the discovery cohort were randomly divided in a 7:3 ratio. After sampling, hyperthyroidism patients received methimazole starting at 30 mg daily, and ophthalmopathy patients received high-dose intravenous methylprednisolone. TCR V-J signatures able to tell the groups apart were searched for in a discovery cohort of 90 to 100 patients, of whom over 40 had Graves' ophthalmopathy and roughly 59 had stable Graves' hyperthyroidism. Prospective prediction of ophthalmopathy was tested in an independent validation cohort consisting of some 18 hyperthyroidism patients and some 16 patients who later progressed to ophthalmopathy. The paper describes TCR Vbeta CDR3 sequencing of fewer than 150 peripheral blood samples, made up of 43 ophthalmopathy patients, some 76 hyperthyroidism patients and 17 progressor patients. Study-level results and caveats: A 13 V-J signature model separated ophthalmopathy from stable hyperthyroidism, with 87.88% sensitivity and 81% to 83% specificity in cross-validation and 80%/75% in testing. Blood samples also contained most of the expanded thyroid clonotypes (frequency above 0.001), which suggests that blood repertoires may reflect thyroid immune responses. Sample size was not statistically predetermined, and investigators were not blinded to group allocation. In validation, the model predicted progression to ophthalmopathy a median of about 6.5 months before onset, with approximately 68% sensitivity and 72.22% specificity.

TCR beta CDR3 regions were amplified from RNA transcripts. The TCR CDR3 was subjected to a first round of RT-PCR using the HTBI primer set and the Qiagen OneStep RT-PCR kit. Libraries were constructed in a second round of multiplex PCR, after which size selection and purification were performed. The libraries were sequenced on an Illumina HiSeq2000 using paired-end 100 bp reads. Per the original workflow: SOAPnuke was used to process the raw data, removing reads that contained adapters or uncalled bases, had a mean Phred below 15, or lacked an exact match to the constant primer or identifier. High-quality paired reads were merged using COPE v1.2.5, and each unique nucleotide sequence was defined as a clonotype. Clonotypes were aligned to IMGT TRBV, TRBD and TRBJ reference segments using MiTCR v1.1. The analysis included only V-J combinations with a frequency above 0.0001, which together covered more than 98% of the repertoires. The TCS score was defined as the ratio of F50 (clonal expansion) to E x V (chaos), calculated using BLOSUM62-based TCRdist between CDR3 peptides within each V-J. Welch's t-statistics and random forest reduced several hundred V-J features to roughly 13, which were used in a naive Bayes classifier (R e1071). The public reads were quality trimmed at Q25 with fastp and then assembled into clones with MiXCR by TCRdb, keeping productive beta chains. Each entry is one CDR3 protein sequence, shown with its most common DNA and genes. These V and J calls are TCRdb output, not the study's own analysis. This sample comprises 500,000 to 650,000 distinct CDR3 sequences, 15% to 20% of them detected only once. 47% of the sample is held by the ten biggest clonotypes.

Via the germline V gene (reference sequence), CDR1 is GTSNPN and CDR2 SVGIG. For this chain, trimming is 3 bases at the V end and 4 bases at the J end, and the number of junction bases without a gene match is 5. The CDR3 contains 14 residues, cysteine and phenylalanine counted. The kept DNA is CDR3 alone, 42 bases in frame from the first base. Ophthalmopathy patients had moderately to severely active disease, Clinical Activity Score of at least 3, NOSPECS grade of at least 4, and duration under 3 months. Any patient with an uncontrolled infection, another autoimmune disease, pregnancy or lactation was excluded. Diagnoses were based on clinical symptoms, serum thyroxine and TRAb, thyroid ultrasound and orbital computed tomography. Ficoll-Paque density gradient centrifugation was used to isolate PBMCs from approximately 11 ml of fresh peripheral blood. Total RNA was extracted using Trizol reagent, and RNA quality was assessed on an Agilent 2100 Bioanalyzer.

A word on this clonotype: No cognate antigen has been identified for it. Base qualities were left out, and no much larger clone turns up one base away.

This receptor was identified in a man aged 35 to 55 with Graves' ophthalmopathy. The rearrangement joined TRBV30 to TRBJ2-5, with 10 bases aligning to TRBD2. The sample comprised blood. The sequenced DNA is TGTGCCTGGAGGCTAGCGGGGGCGGGAGAGACCCAGTACTTC. Translated, it reads CAWRLAGAGETQYF.